Each of the 17 T cell receptor beta chains below was sequenced from the same sample in a study of OX40 agonist ivuxolimab in advanced cancers. Profiled with immunoSEQ multiplex PCR; TCRdb holds only in-frame clones, not every one. Found here are tens of thousands of clones, roughly 87% of them singletons; the top ten hold under 3.5%. The sequencing used CD4+ or CD8+ T cells sorted from blood, collected in a trial of the OX40 agonist ivuxolimab. Receptor source: an adult with an advanced solid tumor such as melanoma, head and neck, liver or kidney cancer.

V and J are TRBV7-3 and TRBJ1-2, with TRBD1 as a possible D gene (5 bases). Germline-derived CDR1 and CDR2 are SGHTA and FQGTGA. Trimming took off 1 base at V and 6 bases at J, with 9 bases between the two ends. The CDR3 has 13 amino acids. In DNA, the CDR3 is TGTGCCAGCAGCTTAAGTCAGGGTGATGGCTACACCTTC. Its translation is CASSLSQGDGYTF.

V and J are TRBV6-6 and TRBJ1-1; D is undetermined. The V gene lost 5 bases and the J gene lost 0 bases, with 7 bases spanning the gap. The CDR3 is 13 amino acids. CDR1 and CDR2 from the germline V gene are MNHNY and SVGAGI (reference sequence). The CDR3 DNA reads TGTGCCAGCAGTAAACATATGAACACTGAAGCTTTCTTT. As protein: CASSKHMNTEAFF.

This clone was recorded once. The chain links TRBV13 to TRBJ2-3; 7 nucleotides agree with TRBD2. CDR1 and CDR2 from the germline V gene are PRHDT and FYEKMQ (reference sequence). The J segment lost 7 bases and the V segment lost 0 bases, leaving 10 bases of the junction unmatched. CDR3 size: 16 residues. The CDR3 loop is CASSLGLSGVLNTQYF. In DNA form, the CDR3 reads TGTGCCAGCAGCTTAGGACTAAGCGGGGTCCTCAATACGCAGTATTTT.

This clone appeared once. The CDR3 sequence: CASSQGPPSSGNTIYF. CDR3 DNA: TGTGCCAGCAGCCAAGGCCCCCCCAGCTCTGGAAACACCATATATTTT. This chain links TRBV14 with TRBJ1-3; D not certain. Germline CDR1 is SGHDN and CDR2 is FVKESK. The CDR3 consists of 16 residues. V was pared by 1 base and J by 0 bases, with 10 bases between.

The V and J genes are TRBV11-2 and TRBJ1-5; no reliable D call. The CDR3 has 13 residues. V dropped 0 bases and J dropped 7 bases, with 7 bases sitting between them. Germline-derived CDR1 and CDR2 are SGHAT and FQNNGV. The CDR3 region is CASSLDLAQPQHF. The DNA of the CDR3 is TGTGCCAGCAGCTTAGATCTTGCCCAGCCCCAGCATTTT.

This chain uses TRBV28 with TRBJ2-3; TRBD2 matches at 10 bases. V trimming: 6 bases; J trimming: 4 bases; junction bases outside the gene matches: 7. CDR3 length equals 15 residues. The germline V gene encodes CDR1 MDHEN and CDR2 SYDVKM. The CDR3 DNA reads as TGTGCCAGCAGCCTAGCGGGAGTTCGGGCAGATACGCAGTATTTT. This codes for CASSLAGVRADTQYF. Looking up the rest from reference TRBV28 and TRBJ2-3 gives the full variable domain: DVKVTQSSRYLVKRTGEKVFLECVQDMDHENMFWYRQDPGLGLRLIYFSYDVKMKEKGDIPEGYSVSREKKERFSLILESASTNQTSMYLCASSLAGVRADTQYFGPGTRLTVL.

J is TRBJ2-7 and V is TRBV21-1; the table's D call, TRBD1, has no DNA check behind it. TRBV21-1 corresponds to a pseudogene. There are 20 residues in the CDR3. The CDR3 DNA reads as TGTGCCAGCAGCTCCCGGGAAGACAGGGGGCTAGAGACGGAGGATTGCGAGCAGTACTTC. Translating gives CASSSREDRGLETEDCEQYF.

The gene calls are TRBV7-9 and TRBJ1-5; no clear D gene. V was trimmed by 8 bases and J by 5 bases, leaving 13 bases between them. Germline assignment: CDR1 SEHNR and CDR2 FQNEAQ (reference sequence). The CDR3 is made up of 13 amino acids. The CDR3 DNA reads TGTGCCAGCTCCCCAGGAGCATATCAGCCCCAGCATTTT. It specifies CASSPGAYQPQHF.

The chain employs TRBV5-1 and TRBJ1-5, with D perhaps matching TRBD1 (5 bases). This CDR3 has 15 residues. Germline CDR1 and CDR2: SGHRS and YFSETQ. The germline V and J ends were trimmed by 0 bases and 4 bases, with 11 bases remaining between them. CDR3 nucleotides: TGCGCCAGCAGCTTGGGAGGGACGGAGAATCAGCCCCAGCATTTT. This codes for CASSLGGTENQPQHF. Combining the CDR3 with reference TRBV5-1 and TRBJ1-5 gives the whole variable domain KAGVTQTPRYLIKTRGQQVTLSCSPISGHRSVSWYQQTPGQGLQFLFEYFSETQRNKGNFPGRFSGRQFSNSRSEMNVSTLELGDSALYLCASSLGGTENQPQHFGDGTRLSIL.

This clone was counted between two and nine times. The rearrangement joins TRBV30 to TRBJ1-4; D remains unclear. Between the trimmed V and J ends, which lost 1 base and 8 bases, there was a span of 8 bases. CDR3 length: 12 residues. CDR1 is GTSNPN, CDR2 SVGIG, per germline (reference sequence). CDR3 amino acids: CAWSAGGEKLFF. CDR3 sequence (DNA): TGTGCCTGGAGTGCGGGAGGGGAAAAACTGTTTTTT.

V gene TRBV7-3 combines with J gene TRBJ1-1; D gene unclear. From germline, CDR1 is SGHTA and CDR2 FQGTGA. Between the trimmed V and J ends, which lost 0 bases and 5 bases, there was a span of 10 bases. There are 14 residues in the CDR3. The CDR3 loop is CASSLTNSPTEAFF. The CDR3 DNA reads TGTGCCAGCAGCTTAACGAACTCCCCGACTGAAGCTTTCTTT.

The chain employs TRBV30 and TRBJ2-1; TRBD2 aligns across 11 bases. Germline V CDR1 and CDR2: GTSNPN, SVGIG (reference sequence). The CDR3 length is 15 residues. V was clipped by 5 bases and J by 7 bases; unmatched bases: 10. In DNA form, the CDR3 reads TGTGCCTGGCACTCGGGACTAGCGGCTGGGAATGAGCAGTTCTTC. This sequence encodes CAWHSGLAAGNEQFF.

The chain joins TRBV14 to TRBJ2-4; D possibly matches TRBD1 or TRBD2 (5 bases each). CDR3 length: 16 amino acids. In germline, CDR1 is SGHDN, CDR2 FVKESK. V shed 1 base and J shed 8 bases, with 18 bases lying between them. As DNA, the CDR3 is TGTGCCAGCAGCCAAGCCCGCCCGGGTTTGGGGGACATTCAGTACTTC. This encodes CASSQARPGLGDIQYF.

This chain connects TRBV2 to TRBJ1-1; D unclear. CDR1 and CDR2 (germline): SNHLY, FYNNEI. CDR3 length: 12 amino acids. V gave up 2 bases and J gave up 4 bases, with 5 bases separating them. The CDR3 sequence is CASSEFFTEAFF. CDR3 coding DNA: TGTGCCAGCAGTGAATTTTTCACTGAAGCTTTCTTT.

The chain links TRBV19 to TRBJ2-7, with D possibly matching TRBD2 (5 bases). Germline V gene data show CDR1 as LNHDA and CDR2 as SQIVND (reference sequence). This CDR3 is built from 14 residues. Trimming took off 6 bases at V and 1 base at J, with 13 bases between the two ends. CDR3 in DNA: TGTGCCAGTAGGGACCCGGGAAGGTCCTACGAGCAGTACTTC. It is translated as CASRDPGRSYEQYF.

This chain joins TRBV19 and TRBJ1-3; D call uncertain. V was shortened by 10 bases and J by 0 bases, with 22 bases between the two germline ends. The CDR3 runs 17 residues. CDR1 LNHDA and CDR2 SQIVND come from the germline V gene (reference sequence). CDR3 DNA sequence: TGTGCCACCTATAACCAAGACCGCCACCTCTCTGGAAACACCATATATTTT. This gives the protein CATYNQDRHLSGNTIYF.

The genes are TRBV7-3 and TRBJ2-1; D not certain. Germline V CDR1 and CDR2: SGHTA, FQGTGA. This CDR3 is built from 15 residues. With 2 bases removed from V and 5 bases from J, the gap between germline ends came to 13 bases. The CDR3 DNA reads TGTGCCAGCAGCTTAGGCGCATACCCCAACAATGAGCAGTTCTTC. It encodes CASSLGAYPNNEQFF.